One and the same sample provided the 7 T cell receptor beta chains below, sequenced in a study of regulatory T cells in long-lasting Graves disease. Sample time point: newly diagnosed GD, antithyroid drugs for less than 3 months. Extracted RNA from PBMCs served as the source of the TCR library. Arm-PCR with iRepertoire HTBI primers amplified the CDR3 regions for these TCR beta libraries. TCRdb used MiXCR to reprocess the multiplex PCR reads, holding one entry per CDR3 protein. The sample shows about 610,000 distinct CDR3 sequences, about 16% of them seen only once. These data were likewise used in another study, on T cells in Graves' hyperthyroidism and ophthalmopathy.

This sample comprised peripheral blood mononuclear cells (PBMCs), obtained at new diagnosis, from a patient treated with antithyroid drugs. The receptors derive from a man aged 18 to 29 with Graves disease.

In this sample, this clonotype turned up a few times. The rearrangement links TRBV28 to TRBJ1-2; no definite D call. The V end was cut by 3 bases, the J end by 2 bases, with 13 bases between. Germline assignment: CDR1 MDHEN and CDR2 SYDVKM. The CDR3 spans 15 residues. CDR3 DNA: TGTGCCAGCAGTTTTCTATCGGGAGGCAACTATGGCTACACCTTC. Its translation is CASSFLSGGNYGYTF.

The chain has TRBV27 and TRBJ2-2, with 10 nucleotides matching TRBD2. The V gene end was trimmed by 11 bases and the J gene end by 6 bases; junction bases not matched to a gene: 15. Germline CDR1 MNHEY, CDR2 SMNVEV (reference sequence). The CDR3 is 16 amino acids. The chain's CDR3 is CAAGFLAGASSGELFF. CDR3 nucleotide sequence: TGTGCCGCCGGGTTTCTAGCGGGAGCTTCGTCCGGGGAGCTGTTTTTT.

This clonotype was observed a handful of times. The V call is TRBV7-8, the J call TRBJ2-7, with a tentative D call TRBD1 (5 bases). Trimming took 5 bases from V and 7 from J, leaving 12 bases between them. The CDR3 is 12 amino acids. The V gene's germline CDR1 is SGHVS and CDR2 FQNEAQ. The CDR3: CASSPSAGEQYF. CDR3 nucleotides: TGTGCCAGCAGCCCATCCGCAGGGGAGCAGTACTTC. Using reference TRBV7-8 and TRBJ2-7 for the parts outside the CDR3, the full variable domain is GAGVSQSPRYKVAKRGQDVALRCDPISGHVSLFWYQQALGQGPEFLTYFQNEAQLDKSGLPSDRFFAERPEGSVSTLKIQRTQQEDSAVYLCASSPSAGEQYFGPGTRLTVT.

This clonotype was picked up many times. This chain connects TRBV30 to TRBJ2-7; TRBD2 aligns across 8 bases. The V and J ends lost 3 bases and 4 bases, in that order; junction bases with no gene match: 8. The CDR3 runs to 14 residues. Germline V lookup: CDR1 GTSNPN, CDR2 SVGIG (reference sequence). The CDR3 loop is CAWSRLAMGYEQYF. CDR3 coding DNA: TGTGCCTGGAGCCGACTAGCGATGGGGTACGAGCAGTACTTC.

The chain combines TRBV5-1 with TRBJ2-1, with D possibly called TRBD1 or TRBD2 (5 bases each). Between the trimmed V and J ends, which lost 4 bases and 7 bases, there was a span of 15 bases. The V gene's germline CDR1 is SGHRS and CDR2 YFSETQ. This CDR3 has 14 amino acids. The CDR3 protein is CASSTGPEPNEQFF. The CDR3 DNA sequence: TGCGCCAGCAGCACGGGACCTGAGCCGAATGAGCAGTTCTTC.

There are a few counts of this clonotype. The chain couples TRBV7-6 to TRBJ2-1; 10 bases line up with TRBD2. After removal of 5 bases from V and 8 bases from J, the junction contained 18 bases not matched to a gene. This CDR3 region has 18 residues. The germline gives CDR1 SGHVS, CDR2 FNYEAQ. CDR3 region: CASSQGLAGDHAGHEQFF. In nucleotides, the CDR3 is TGTGCCAGCAGCCAAGGGCTAGCGGGAGATCACGCCGGGCATGAGCAGTTCTTC. Supplemented by reference TRBV7-6 and TRBJ2-1, the full variable domain reads GAGVSQSPRYKVTKRGQDVALRCDPISGHVSLYWYRQALGQGPEFLTYFNYEAQQDKSGLPNDRFSAERPEGSISTLTIQRTEQRDSAMYRCASSQGLAGDHAGHEQFFGPGTRLTVL.

This clonotype was recorded at least ten times. J is TRBJ2-1 and V is TRBV27, with D possibly TRBD1 on 5 matching bases. In germline, CDR1 is MNHEY, CDR2 SMNVEV (reference sequence). The ends were cut back, 6 bases at V and 0 bases at J, with 12 bases in the middle. The CDR3 spans 15 residues. CDR3 residues: CASSAQGSSYNEQFF. The CDR3 bases are TGTGCCAGCAGCGCTCAGGGAAGCTCCTACAATGAGCAGTTCTTC.